A selection of T cell receptor beta chains follows, all from one sample in a study of blood T cell repertoires in COVID-19. Produced via immunoSEQ multiplex PCR; TCRdb's table is partial and in-frame only. In the table there are 200,000 to 250,000 clones, approximately 90% of which are singletons. The sequenced sample consisted of peripheral blood. The receptors derive from a man aged 55 to 70 with COVID-19, enrolled during active disease. Both conserved end residues are part of each CDR3. Each record gives: V gene, D gene, clone size, CDR3 length, J gene, CDR3 protein, CDR3 DNA. D genes are given only for firm matches. The size entry is marked missing in some rows and otherwise reads once, few, many or a size class.

v_call: TRBV9
d_call: -
clone_size: -
cdr3_length: 16
j_call: TRBJ2-3
cdr3_aa: CASSVDPGGLSDTQYF
cdr3_nt: TGTGCCAGCAGCGTAGATCCGGGGGGCCTCTCAGATACGCAGTATTTT

v_call: TRBV11-2
d_call: TRBD2
clone_size: -
cdr3_length: 22
j_call: TRBJ2-1
cdr3_aa: CASSSYNFPKPGLAGTYNEQFF
cdr3_nt: TGTGCCAGCAGTAGCTATAATTTCCCTAAACCGGGACTAGCGGGGACATACAATGAGCAGTTCTTC

v_call: TRBV11-3
d_call: -
clone_size: -
cdr3_length: 16
j_call: TRBJ2-1
cdr3_aa: CASSTGQGSSYNEQFF
cdr3_nt: TGTGCCAGCAGCACCGGTCAGGGGAGCTCCTACAATGAGCAGTTCTTC

v_call: TRBV19
d_call: -
clone_size: -
cdr3_length: 16
j_call: TRBJ1-2
cdr3_aa: CASSIGGGGPSYGYTF
cdr3_nt: TGTGCCAGTAGTATAGGGGGGGGAGGGCCGAGCTATGGCTACACCTTC

v_call: TRBV7-3
d_call: -
clone_size: -
cdr3_length: 13
j_call: TRBJ2-1
cdr3_aa: CASSQGGPNEQFF
cdr3_nt: TGTGCCAGCAGCCAAGGAGGGCCGAATGAGCAGTTCTTC

v_call: TRBV7-9
d_call: -
clone_size: -
cdr3_length: 17
j_call: TRBJ2-5
cdr3_aa: CASSLEVQPGGSRTQYF
cdr3_nt: TGTGCCAGCAGCTTAGAAGTCCAGCCGGGGGGCTCGAGGACCCAGTACTTC

v_call: TRBV18
d_call: TRBD1
clone_size: -
cdr3_length: 14
j_call: TRBJ2-3
cdr3_aa: CASSQGAGTDTQYF
cdr3_nt: TGTGCCAGCTCACAGGGGGCCGGCACAGATACGCAGTATTTT

v_call: TRBV18
d_call: TRBD1
clone_size: -
cdr3_length: 18
j_call: TRBJ1-1
cdr3_aa: CASSPGTGGKGMNTEAFF
cdr3_nt: TGTGCCAGCTCGCCAGGGACAGGGGGCAAAGGCATGAACACTGAAGCTTTCTTT

v_call: TRBV9
d_call: -
clone_size: -
cdr3_length: 18
j_call: TRBJ1-5
cdr3_aa: CASSLLPGREEGNQPQHF
cdr3_nt: TGTGCCAGCAGCCTACTCCCGGGTAGGGAGGAGGGCAATCAGCCCCAGCATTTT

v_call: TRBV28
d_call: -
clone_size: -
cdr3_length: 13
j_call: TRBJ2-7
cdr3_aa: CASSPSGHYEQYF
cdr3_nt: TGTGCCAGCAGTCCCTCTGGGCACTACGAGCAGTACTTC

v_call: TRBV3-1/TRBV3-2
d_call: -
clone_size: -
cdr3_length: 14
j_call: TRBJ2-1
cdr3_aa: CASSLSQGYDEQFF
cdr3_nt: TGTGCCAGCAGCCTTTCCCAGGGGTACGATGAGCAGTTCTTC

v_call: TRBV5-4
d_call: TRBD2
clone_size: -
cdr3_length: 17
j_call: TRBJ2-3
cdr3_aa: CASSLNGGLAGVDTQYF
cdr3_nt: TGTGCCAGCAGCTTGAACGGTGGGCTAGCGGGAGTGGATACGCAGTATTTT

v_call: TRBV19
d_call: -
clone_size: -
cdr3_length: 17
j_call: TRBJ1-1
cdr3_aa: CASSTPALGRGGTEAFF
cdr3_nt: TGTGCCAGTAGCACCCCCGCGCTTGGCAGGGGAGGGACTGAAGCTTTCTTT

v_call: TRBV5-1
d_call: TRBD1
clone_size: -
cdr3_length: 15
j_call: TRBJ1-1
cdr3_aa: CASSTRTGPNTEAFF
cdr3_nt: TGCGCCAGCAGCACCCGGACAGGACCGAACACTGAAGCTTTCTTT

v_call: TRBV13
d_call: -
clone_size: -
cdr3_length: 16
j_call: TRBJ1-2
cdr3_aa: CASSLGLLERHYGYTF
cdr3_nt: TGTGCCAGCAGCTTAGGCCTGCTGGAGCGCCACTATGGCTACACCTTC

v_call: TRBV5-1
d_call: -
clone_size: -
cdr3_length: 13
j_call: TRBJ2-4
cdr3_aa: CARGSSGEDIQYF
cdr3_nt: TGCGCCAGGGGAAGCTCGGGGGAAGACATTCAGTACTTC

v_call: TRBV29-1
d_call: -
clone_size: -
cdr3_length: 13
j_call: TRBJ1-2
cdr3_aa: CSADTQGGYGYTF
cdr3_nt: TGCAGCGCTGACACCCAGGGTGGCTATGGCTACACCTTC

v_call: TRBV9
d_call: -
clone_size: -
cdr3_length: 16
j_call: TRBJ1-6
cdr3_aa: CASSVAGAYNDSPLHF
cdr3_nt: TGTGCCAGCAGCGTGGCAGGGGCCTACAATGATTCACCCCTCCACTTT

v_call: TRBV13
d_call: -
clone_size: once
cdr3_length: 15
j_call: TRBJ2-7
cdr3_aa: CASSLVRQVPYEQYF
cdr3_nt: TGTGCCAGCAGCTTAGTTCGGCAGGTCCCCTACGAGCAGTACTTC

v_call: TRBV19
d_call: -
clone_size: -
cdr3_length: 18
j_call: TRBJ1-5
cdr3_aa: CASSILWLGSYSNQPQHF
cdr3_nt: TGTGCCAGTAGTATATTATGGTTGGGCAGCTATAGCAATCAGCCCCAGCATTTT

v_call: TRBV28
d_call: TRBD2
clone_size: -
cdr3_length: 12
j_call: TRBJ2-1
cdr3_aa: CASSTGTSGQFF
cdr3_nt: TGTGCCAGCAGTACAGGGACTAGCGGACAGTTCTTC

v_call: TRBV11-2
d_call: -
clone_size: -
cdr3_length: 15
j_call: TRBJ1-1
cdr3_aa: CASSPQGGQNTEAFF
cdr3_nt: TGTGCCAGCAGCCCCCAGGGAGGGCAGAACACTGAAGCTTTCTTT

v_call: TRBV29-1
d_call: TRBD2
clone_size: -
cdr3_length: 14
j_call: TRBJ2-7
cdr3_aa: CSVVSSGEFYEQYF
cdr3_nt: TGCAGCGTTGTGTCTAGCGGGGAGTTCTACGAGCAGTACTTC

v_call: TRBV5-1
d_call: -
clone_size: -
cdr3_length: 14
j_call: TRBJ1-2
cdr3_aa: CASSRGGYIDGYTF
cdr3_nt: TGCGCCAGCAGCCGGGGGGGCTACATCGATGGCTACACCTTC

v_call: TRBV5-8
d_call: -
clone_size: -
cdr3_length: 11
j_call: TRBJ1-2
cdr3_aa: CASSVLYGYTF
cdr3_nt: TGTGCCAGCAGCGTACTCTATGGCTACACCTTC

v_call: TRBV27
d_call: -
clone_size: -
cdr3_length: 12
j_call: TRBJ1-2
cdr3_aa: CASTSSGEGYTF
cdr3_nt: TGTGCCAGCACCTCGTCAGGTGAGGGCTACACCTTC

v_call: TRBV7-2
d_call: TRBD2
clone_size: -
cdr3_length: 15
j_call: TRBJ2-1
cdr3_aa: CASSLDGLAQNEQFF
cdr3_nt: TGTGCCAGCAGCTTAGACGGACTAGCGCAGAATGAGCAGTTCTTC

v_call: TRBV23-1
d_call: -
clone_size: -
cdr3_length: 17
j_call: TRBJ1-1
cdr3_aa: CASSQSRAGVVNTEAFF
cdr3_nt: TGCGCCAGCAGTCAATCGCGAGCAGGGGTGGTGAACACTGAAGCTTTCTTT